This entry describes one TCR beta chain. Input was 2 to 2.5 ug genomic DNA, or all available if less. Sequenced by immunoSEQ multiplex PCR; TCRdb stores in-frame clones only, minus some. The profile shows approximately 48,000 clones, about 89% of them singletons. This entry belongs to a study of glioma-infiltrating T cells after dendritic cell vaccination. As for the study in general: Dendritic cell vaccination trial patients had either newly diagnosed or recurrent glioblastoma. Between 2003 and 2012, patients got autologous tumor lysate-pulsed dendritic cell vaccines. Dendritic cells derived from monocytes and pulsed with autologous tumor lysate formed the vaccine.

Time point reported: after dendritic cell vaccination, including at tumor progression/relapse. V was pared by 4 bases and J by 7 bases, with 13 bases between. The CDR3 contains 14 residues. Germline loops: CDR1 KGHSH, CDR2 LQKENI. The material was blood, obtained after dendritic cell vaccination. The receptor's source is a human donor with glioblastoma. The V call is TRBV18, the J call TRBJ1-4; D possibly corresponds to TRBD1 (5 bases). The CDR3 DNA sequence: TGTGCCAGCTCACGATCATCGACAGCTGAAAAACTGTTTTTT. Translating gives CASSRSSTAEKLFF.